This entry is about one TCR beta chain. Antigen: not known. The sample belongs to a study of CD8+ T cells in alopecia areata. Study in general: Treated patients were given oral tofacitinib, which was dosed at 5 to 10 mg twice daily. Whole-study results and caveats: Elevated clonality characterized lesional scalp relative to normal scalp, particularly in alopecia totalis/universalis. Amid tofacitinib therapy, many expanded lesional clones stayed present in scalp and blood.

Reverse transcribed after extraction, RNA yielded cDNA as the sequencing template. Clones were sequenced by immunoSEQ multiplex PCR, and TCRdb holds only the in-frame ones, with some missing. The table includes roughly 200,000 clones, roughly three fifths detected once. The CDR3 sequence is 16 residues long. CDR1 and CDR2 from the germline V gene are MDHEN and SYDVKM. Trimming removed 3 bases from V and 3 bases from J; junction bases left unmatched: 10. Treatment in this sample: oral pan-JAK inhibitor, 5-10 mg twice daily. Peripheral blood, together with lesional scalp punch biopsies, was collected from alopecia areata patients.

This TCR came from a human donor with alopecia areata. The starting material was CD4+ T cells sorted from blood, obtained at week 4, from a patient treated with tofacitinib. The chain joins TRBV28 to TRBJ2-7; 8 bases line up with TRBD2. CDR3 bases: TGTGCCAGCAGTTTGACGCAAGCGGGGGTCGGCTACGAGCAGTACTTC. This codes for CASSLTQAGVGYEQYF.